This is a list of T cell receptor beta chains from one sample in a study of cytomegalovirus exposure and HLA in healthy donors. TCRdb's table, derived via immunoSEQ multiplex PCR, lists solely in-frame clones and lacks some. Among 150,000 to 200,000 clones listed, about an eighth were seen once. The material sequenced was PBMCs. The source of these receptors is a man aged 50 or older in good health and CMV-seropositive. The CDR3 runs from the conserved cysteine through the conserved F or W. A D gene is named only where the DNA matches it firmly. Rows give clone size only sometimes, using once, few, many, or a class for an expanded clone.

V gene: TRBV19; clone size: -; J gene: TRBJ2-3; D gene: TRBD1; CDR3 DNA: TGTGCCAGTAAGAAGGACAGGGGCACAGATACGCAGTATTTT; CDR3 protein: CASKKDRGTDTQYF
V gene: TRBV5-6; clone size: -; J gene: TRBJ1-1; D gene: -; CDR3 DNA: TGTGCCAGCAGCGCCCCGGGGGTAGGGAACACTGAAGCTTTCTTT; CDR3 protein: CASSAPGVGNTEAFF
V gene: TRBV30; clone size: few; J gene: TRBJ2-7; D gene: -; CDR3 DNA: TGTGCCTGGAGTGTACGGCTAGTACCCGAGCAGTACTTC; CDR3 protein: CAWSVRLVPEQYF
V gene: TRBV28; clone size: -; J gene: TRBJ1-6; D gene: -; CDR3 DNA: TGTGCCAGCAGTTTAAGCCCCGAAAATTCACCCCTCCACTTT; CDR3 protein: CASSLSPENSPLHF
V gene: TRBV25-1; clone size: few; J gene: TRBJ1-2; D gene: TRBD1; CDR3 DNA: TGTGCCAGCAGTGCAACAGGGGGCGACTATGGCTACACCTTC; CDR3 protein: CASSATGGDYGYTF
V gene: TRBV4-2; clone size: -; J gene: TRBJ1-4; D gene: TRBD1; CDR3 DNA: TGTGCCAGCAGCCCTGGGACAGTTTTTAATGAAAAACTGTTTTTT; CDR3 protein: CASSPGTVFNEKLFF
V gene: TRBV28; clone size: -; J gene: TRBJ1-5; D gene: TRBD1; CDR3 DNA: TGTGCCAGCAGAGGACCACAGGGGAATAGCAATCAGCCCCAGCATTTT; CDR3 protein: CASRGPQGNSNQPQHF
V gene: TRBV10-3; clone size: few; J gene: TRBJ1-1; D gene: TRBD1; CDR3 DNA: TGTGCCATCAGTCCGCAAGGGGGCCTGGGGACTGAAGCTTTCTTT; CDR3 protein: CAISPQGGLGTEAFF
V gene: TRBV10-3; clone size: few; J gene: TRBJ1-1; D gene: -; CDR3 DNA: TGTGCCATCAGTGAGTCAGGGGGCACTGAAGCTTTCTTT; CDR3 protein: CAISESGGTEAFF
V gene: TRBV9; clone size: few; J gene: TRBJ1-4; D gene: -; CDR3 DNA: TGTGCCAGCAGCGTAGATCAGGGTCGCACTAATGAAAAACTGTTTTTT; CDR3 protein: CASSVDQGRTNEKLFF
V gene: TRBV7-2; clone size: -; J gene: TRBJ1-5; D gene: -; CDR3 DNA: TGTGCCAGCAGCTTTAGGGGAAATCAGCCCCAGCATTTT; CDR3 protein: CASSFRGNQPQHF
V gene: TRBV6-1; clone size: -; J gene: TRBJ1-5; D gene: TRBD1; CDR3 DNA: TGTGCCAGCAGAGTGACAGGGGTGAGTGATCAGCCCCAGCATTTT; CDR3 protein: CASRVTGVSDQPQHF
V gene: TRBV27; clone size: few; J gene: TRBJ2-4; D gene: -; CDR3 DNA: TGTGCCAGCAGTTTCGGGGGGACAGGAAACATTCAGTACTTC; CDR3 protein: CASSFGGTGNIQYF
V gene: TRBV7-2; clone size: -; J gene: TRBJ1-2; D gene: -; CDR3 DNA: TGTGCCAGCAGCTCGGGAGCGTATGGCTACACCTTC; CDR3 protein: CASSSGAYGYTF
V gene: TRBV30; clone size: -; J gene: TRBJ1-4; D gene: -; CDR3 DNA: TGTGCCTGGGGGGGGGCCCGGGGGGCCGAAAAACTGTTTTTT; CDR3 protein: CAWGGARGAEKLFF
V gene: TRBV7-2; clone size: -; J gene: TRBJ1-2; D gene: TRBD1; CDR3 DNA: TGTGCCAGCAGCCCGGACAGGGTGTCGAATGGCTACACCTTC; CDR3 protein: CASSPDRVSNGYTF
V gene: TRBV28; clone size: few; J gene: TRBJ2-3; D gene: TRBD1; CDR3 DNA: TGTGCCAGCAGTTCCCCCGGGACAGGGGACACGCAGTATTTT; CDR3 protein: CASSSPGTGDTQYF
V gene: TRBV5-4; clone size: once; J gene: TRBJ2-7; D gene: -; CDR3 DNA: TGTGCCAGCAGCCTGGACGGGGGGCCGTGGGAGCAGTACTTC; CDR3 protein: CASSLDGGPWEQYF
V gene: TRBV5-4; clone size: few; J gene: TRBJ2-1; D gene: -; CDR3 DNA: TGTGCCAGCAGCTTGGATTCTCGGGGAGAGCAGTTCTTC; CDR3 protein: CASSLDSRGEQFF
V gene: TRBV5-5; clone size: -; J gene: TRBJ2-5; D gene: -; CDR3 DNA: TGTGCCACCGGGGACTTCCAAGAGACCCAGTACTTC; CDR3 protein: CATGDFQETQYF
V gene: TRBV28; clone size: -; J gene: TRBJ1-6; D gene: TRBD1; CDR3 DNA: TGTGCCAGCAGTCCTGGGACAGAGCATTCACCCCTCCACTTT; CDR3 protein: CASSPGTEHSPLHF
V gene: TRBV6-5; clone size: -; J gene: TRBJ1-6; D gene: TRBD1; CDR3 DNA: TGTGCCAGCAGCTTCGGACAGGGTGATTCACCCCTCCACTTT; CDR3 protein: CASSFGQGDSPLHF
V gene: TRBV6-1; clone size: few; J gene: TRBJ1-3; D gene: TRBD1; CDR3 DNA: TGTGCCAGCAGTGTAGAGACAGGGTTTGGAAACACCATATATTTT; CDR3 protein: CASSVETGFGNTIYF
V gene: TRBV10-3; clone size: -; J gene: TRBJ2-7; D gene: -; CDR3 DNA: TGTGCCATCGCCAGGGAAGGGTCCTACGAGCAGTACTTC; CDR3 protein: CAIAREGSYEQYF
V gene: TRBV6-5; clone size: few; J gene: TRBJ1-1; D gene: -; CDR3 DNA: TGTGCCAGCAGTCCCAGGGGCGTCAACACTGAAGCTTTCTTT; CDR3 protein: CASSPRGVNTEAFF
V gene: TRBV9; clone size: few; J gene: TRBJ2-7; D gene: -; CDR3 DNA: TGTGCCAGCAGCGTAGCGCTTAGCAACTACGAGCAGTACTTC; CDR3 protein: CASSVALSNYEQYF
V gene: TRBV6-1; clone size: few; J gene: TRBJ2-1; D gene: -; CDR3 DNA: TGTGCCTCGTCCATAAGGCGGGGCAATGAGCAGTTCTTC; CDR3 protein: CASSIRRGNEQFF